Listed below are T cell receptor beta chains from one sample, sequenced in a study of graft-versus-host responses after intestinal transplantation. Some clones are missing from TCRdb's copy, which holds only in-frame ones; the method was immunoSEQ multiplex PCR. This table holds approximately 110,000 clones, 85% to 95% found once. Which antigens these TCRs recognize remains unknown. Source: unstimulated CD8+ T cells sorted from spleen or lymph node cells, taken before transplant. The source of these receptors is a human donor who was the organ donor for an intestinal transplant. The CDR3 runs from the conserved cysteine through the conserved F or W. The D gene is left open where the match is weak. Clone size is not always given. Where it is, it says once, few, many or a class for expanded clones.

CDR3 protein: CASSRTVPSSTDTQYF; CDR3 DNA: TGTGCCAGCAGTCGAACGGTTCCCTCTAGCACAGATACGCAGTATTTT; clone size: NA; D gene: NA; J gene: TRBJ2-3; V gene: TRBV7-8
CDR3 protein: CASSFDRQGTSYEQYF; CDR3 DNA: TGTGCCAGCAGCTTTGACAGACAGGGGACCTCCTACGAGCAGTACTTC; clone size: NA; D gene: NA; J gene: TRBJ2-7; V gene: TRBV12-1
CDR3 protein: CASSWSITDTQYF; CDR3 DNA: TGTGCCAGCAGTTGGTCGATCACAGATACGCAGTATTTT; clone size: NA; D gene: NA; J gene: TRBJ2-3; V gene: TRBV27
CDR3 protein: CTSSQATHDSSYEQYF; CDR3 DNA: TGCACCAGCAGCCAAGCCACCCATGATAGTTCCTACGAGCAGTACTTC; clone size: once; D gene: NA; J gene: TRBJ2-7; V gene: TRBV1
CDR3 protein: CATSAGWGTEVKETQYF; CDR3 DNA: TGTGCCACCAGTGCCGGTTGGGGGACAGAAGTAAAAGAGACCCAGTACTTC; clone size: once; D gene: TRBD1; J gene: TRBJ2-5; V gene: TRBV28
CDR3 protein: CASSYEIHKETQYF; CDR3 DNA: TGTGCCAGCAGCTATGAGATCCACAAAGAGACCCAGTACTTC; clone size: NA; D gene: NA; J gene: TRBJ2-5; V gene: TRBV7-9
CDR3 protein: CASSALRDSPYEQYF; CDR3 DNA: TGTGCCAGCAGTGCACTACGGGACAGTCCTTACGAGCAGTACTTC; clone size: NA; D gene: TRBD1; J gene: TRBJ2-7; V gene: TRBV6-1
CDR3 protein: CASSMGVEQFF; CDR3 DNA: TGTGCCAGCAGTATGGGGGTTGAGCAGTTCTTC; clone size: NA; D gene: NA; J gene: TRBJ2-1; V gene: TRBV27
CDR3 protein: CASSWLAGRSYEQYF; CDR3 DNA: TGCGCCAGCAGCTGGCTAGCGGGACGGTCCTACGAGCAGTACTTC; clone size: NA; D gene: TRBD2; J gene: TRBJ2-7; V gene: TRBV5-1
CDR3 protein: CASSTRGIGTYEQYF; CDR3 DNA: TGTGCCAGTAGTACCCGGGGGATAGGCACCTACGAGCAGTACTTC; clone size: NA; D gene: NA; J gene: TRBJ2-7; V gene: TRBV19
CDR3 protein: CASSQDTGLGGELFF; CDR3 DNA: TGTGCCAGCAGCCAAGATACTGGGCTCGGCGGGGAGCTGTTTTTT; clone size: NA; D gene: NA; J gene: TRBJ2-2; V gene: TRBV14
CDR3 protein: CASSEGQGATDTQYF; CDR3 DNA: TGCGCCAGCAGTGAGGGACAGGGGGCAACTGATACGCAGTATTTT; clone size: NA; D gene: TRBD1; J gene: TRBJ2-3; V gene: TRBV10-1
CDR3 protein: CASSPGTPHSNQPQHF; CDR3 DNA: TGTGCCAGCAGTCCCGGGACACCTCATAGCAATCAGCCCCAGCATTTT; clone size: NA; D gene: NA; J gene: TRBJ1-5; V gene: TRBV28
CDR3 protein: CASSFLSSNEKLFF; CDR3 DNA: TGTGCCAGCAGTTTTTTGAGCAGTAATGAAAAACTGTTTTTT; clone size: NA; D gene: NA; J gene: TRBJ1-4; V gene: TRBV27
CDR3 protein: CASSLVGLTGGANYGYTF; CDR3 DNA: TGCGCCAGCAGCTTGGTGGGTCTGACCGGAGGAGCTAACTATGGCTACACCTTC; clone size: NA; D gene: NA; J gene: TRBJ1-2; V gene: TRBV5-1
CDR3 protein: CASSHSYEQYF; CDR3 DNA: TGTGCCAGCAGTCACTCCTACGAGCAGTACTTC; clone size: few; D gene: NA; J gene: TRBJ2-7; V gene: TRBV6-6
CDR3 protein: CASSVQGVDTDTQYF; CDR3 DNA: TGCGCCAGCAGCGTACAGGGGGTGGACACAGATACGCAGTATTTT; clone size: NA; D gene: TRBD1; J gene: TRBJ2-3; V gene: TRBV4-1
CDR3 protein: CASSHSRIGGLQETQYF; CDR3 DNA: TGCGCCAGCAGCCATTCCCGTATCGGGGGCCTCCAAGAGACCCAGTACTTC; clone size: NA; D gene: NA; J gene: TRBJ2-5; V gene: TRBV4-1
CDR3 protein: CASSPTSGTYSYEQYF; CDR3 DNA: TGTGCCAGCAGCCCGACCTCCGGGACATACTCCTACGAGCAGTACTTC; clone size: NA; D gene: NA; J gene: TRBJ2-7; V gene: TRBV28
CDR3 protein: CASSLGDLDGYTF; CDR3 DNA: TGCGCCAGCAGTTTGGGAGATCTTGATGGCTACACCTTC; clone size: NA; D gene: NA; J gene: TRBJ1-2; V gene: TRBV10-2
CDR3 protein: CASSEVGDTEETQYF; CDR3 DNA: TGTGCCAGCAGTGAAGTGGGAGATACCGAAGAGACCCAGTACTTC; clone size: NA; D gene: NA; J gene: TRBJ2-5; V gene: TRBV2
CDR3 protein: CASRIGAVAAYNEQFF; CDR3 DNA: TGTGCCAGCAGAATAGGGGCGGTAGCGGCCTACAATGAGCAGTTCTTC; clone size: NA; D gene: NA; J gene: TRBJ2-1; V gene: TRBV27
CDR3 protein: CASSQGEGNQPQHF; CDR3 DNA: TGTGCCAGCAGCCAAGGGGAGGGGAATCAGCCCCAGCATTTT; clone size: NA; D gene: NA; J gene: TRBJ1-5; V gene: TRBV4-2
CDR3 protein: CASSFPGQDEQYF; CDR3 DNA: TGTGCCAGCAGCTTTCCGGGACAAGACGAGCAGTACTTC; clone size: NA; D gene: NA; J gene: TRBJ2-7; V gene: TRBV5-6
CDR3 protein: CASSRDTDEKLFF; CDR3 DNA: TGTGCCAGCAGCCGGGACACCGATGAAAAACTGTTTTTT; clone size: NA; D gene: NA; J gene: TRBJ1-4; V gene: TRBV5-4
CDR3 protein: CASSPTGYTF; CDR3 DNA: TGTGCCAGCAGCCCTACGGGCTACACCTTC; clone size: few; D gene: NA; J gene: TRBJ1-2; V gene: TRBV5-8
CDR3 protein: CASSDRTHPSTDTQYF; CDR3 DNA: TGTGCCAGCAGCGATAGGACCCACCCAAGCACAGATACGCAGTATTTT; clone size: NA; D gene: NA; J gene: TRBJ2-3; V gene: TRBV9
CDR3 protein: CASSPLGGANVLTF; CDR3 DNA: TGTGCCAGCAGCCCTTTGGGGGGGGCCAACGTCCTGACTTTC; clone size: NA; D gene: NA; J gene: TRBJ2-6; V gene: TRBV6-5
CDR3 protein: CASSLRLAGVPYEQYF; CDR3 DNA: TGTGCCAGCAGCCTCAGATTAGCGGGAGTGCCCTACGAGCAGTACTTC; clone size: NA; D gene: TRBD2; J gene: TRBJ2-7; V gene: TRBV5-4
CDR3 protein: CASSLTGYNEQFF; CDR3 DNA: TGTGCCAGCAGTTTAACAGGGTACAATGAGCAGTTCTTC; clone size: NA; D gene: NA; J gene: TRBJ2-1; V gene: TRBV27
CDR3 protein: CASSLRTDFLGEQYF; CDR3 DNA: TGTGCCAGCAGCTTGAGGACAGACTTTTTGGGGGAGCAGTACTTC; clone size: NA; D gene: NA; J gene: TRBJ2-7; V gene: TRBV5-5
CDR3 protein: CASSLETGSVYYGYTF; CDR3 DNA: TGCGCCAGCAGCTTGGAGACAGGGTCGGTTTACTATGGCTACACCTTC; clone size: NA; D gene: TRBD1; J gene: TRBJ1-2; V gene: TRBV5-1
CDR3 protein: CASSLVGGETQYF; CDR3 DNA: TGTGCTAGCAGCTTAGTTGGAGGGGAGACCCAGTACTTC; clone size: NA; D gene: NA; J gene: TRBJ2-5; V gene: TRBV7-7
CDR3 protein: CAGRLAGVRAEQYF; CDR3 DNA: TGTGCCGGCCGGCTAGCGGGAGTCCGGGCCGAGCAGTACTTC; clone size: NA; D gene: TRBD2; J gene: TRBJ2-7; V gene: TRBV28
CDR3 protein: CASTGSTSGPEGEQFF; CDR3 DNA: TGTGCCAGTACCGGATCTACTAGCGGGCCGGAGGGTGAGCAGTTCTTC; clone size: NA; D gene: TRBD2; J gene: TRBJ2-1; V gene: TRBV19
CDR3 protein: CASSLSEVPGYTF; CDR3 DNA: TGTGCCAGCAGCTTATCGGAGGTCCCGGGCTACACCTTC; clone size: few; D gene: NA; J gene: TRBJ1-2; V gene: TRBV7-9
CDR3 protein: CASSLGTVSYEQYF; CDR3 DNA: TGTGCCAGCAGCTTAGGGACAGTAAGCTACGAGCAGTACTTC; clone size: NA; D gene: TRBD1; J gene: TRBJ2-7; V gene: TRBV5-7
CDR3 protein: CASSYWQGSAGELFF; CDR3 DNA: TGTGCCAGCAGTTACTGGCAGGGGAGCGCCGGGGAGCTGTTTTTT; clone size: NA; D gene: NA; J gene: TRBJ2-2; V gene: TRBV6-5
CDR3 protein: CASSEARERGLHQPQHF; CDR3 DNA: TGTGCCAGCAGTGAAGCCCGGGAGAGGGGGTTGCATCAGCCCCAGCATTTT; clone size: NA; D gene: NA; J gene: TRBJ1-5; V gene: TRBV6-1
CDR3 protein: CASSPGGNVLTF; CDR3 DNA: TGTGCCAGCAGCCCCGGAGGCAACGTCCTGACTTTC; clone size: NA; D gene: NA; J gene: TRBJ2-6; V gene: TRBV9
CDR3 protein: CASSLFTSGRAWETQYF; CDR3 DNA: TGCGCCAGCAGCTTGTTCACTAGCGGGAGGGCCTGGGAGACCCAGTACTTC; clone size: NA; D gene: TRBD2; J gene: TRBJ2-5; V gene: TRBV5-1
CDR3 protein: CASRGTRDSNTEAFF; CDR3 DNA: TGTGCCAGCAGAGGAACCAGGGATTCGAACACTGAAGCTTTCTTT; clone size: NA; D gene: NA; J gene: TRBJ1-1; V gene: TRBV25-1
CDR3 protein: CASSIGGGTLTDTQYF; CDR3 DNA: TGTGCCAGTAGTATTGGTGGCGGGACCCTAACAGATACGCAGTATTTT; clone size: NA; D gene: NA; J gene: TRBJ2-3; V gene: TRBV19
CDR3 protein: CASSEGLADTDTQYF; CDR3 DNA: TGTGCCAGCAGCGAGGGACTAGCGGACACAGATACGCAGTATTTT; clone size: NA; D gene: TRBD2; J gene: TRBJ2-3; V gene: TRBV9
CDR3 protein: CAGTGGTNEQFF; CDR3 DNA: TGCGCCGGGACAGGGGGCACGAATGAGCAGTTCTTC; clone size: NA; D gene: TRBD1; J gene: TRBJ2-1; V gene: TRBV29-1
CDR3 protein: CASSYLDSGSGANVLTF; CDR3 DNA: TGCGCCAGCAGCTACTTAGACAGTGGCTCTGGGGCCAACGTCCTGACTTTC; clone size: NA; D gene: NA; J gene: TRBJ2-6; V gene: TRBV5-1
CDR3 protein: CASRGPFYNEQFF; CDR3 DNA: TGTGCCAGCAGAGGGCCCTTCTACAATGAGCAGTTCTTC; clone size: NA; D gene: NA; J gene: TRBJ2-1; V gene: TRBV2
CDR3 protein: CAWSVLLGDGYTF; CDR3 DNA: TGTGCCTGGAGTGTACTATTGGGGGATGGCTACACCTTC; clone size: once; D gene: NA; J gene: TRBJ1-2; V gene: TRBV30
CDR3 protein: CASSLEASTDTQYF; CDR3 DNA: TGTGCCAGCAGCTTAGAGGCTAGCACAGATACGCAGTATTTT; clone size: NA; D gene: NA; J gene: TRBJ2-3; V gene: TRBV7-2
CDR3 protein: CASSYWTAANTGELFF; CDR3 DNA: TGTGCCAGCAGTTACTGGACCGCTGCGAACACCGGGGAGCTGTTTTTT; clone size: NA; D gene: NA; J gene: TRBJ2-2; V gene: TRBV6-5
CDR3 protein: CATLAGGPDEQFF; CDR3 DNA: TGTGCCACTCTAGCGGGAGGGCCCGATGAGCAGTTCTTC; clone size: NA; D gene: TRBD2; J gene: TRBJ2-1; V gene: TRBV10-3
CDR3 protein: CASSEWDRGQETQYF; CDR3 DNA: TGTGCCAGCAGTGAATGGGACAGGGGGCAAGAGACCCAGTACTTC; clone size: NA; D gene: TRBD1; J gene: TRBJ2-5; V gene: TRBV25-1
CDR3 protein: CASSYYRGQEQYF; CDR3 DNA: TGTGCCAGCAGTTACTACAGGGGGCAGGAGCAGTACTTC; clone size: once; D gene: TRBD1; J gene: TRBJ2-7; V gene: TRBV6-5